This T cell receptor (beta chain) was captured by sequencing in a study of T cells after yellow fever vaccination. This clonotype was picked up many times. Its matching antigen is unknown. Study-wide findings and caveats: At around 95% for CD4 and about 91% for CD8, most primary-vaccination clones showed up again after the booster.

TCRdb processed the 5' RACE reads anew with MiXCR; each CDR3 protein has one entry. Of almost 600,000 distinct CDR3 sequences in the sample, approximately 13% are singletons; the top ten hold around 15%. The CDR3 spans 15 residues. Trimming cost V 4 bases and J 5 bases; bases outside gene matches: 4. Germline assignment: CDR1 SGHVS and CDR2 FQNEAQ. The source is a young man who received the YFV17D yellow fever vaccine. The sequences come from PBMCs, collected on the day of the yellow fever booster vaccination. The gene calls are TRBV7-8 and TRBJ2-2, with 10 bases identical to TRBD1. CDR3 amino acids: CASSSDRGKTGELFF. The CDR3 coding sequence is TGTGCCAGCAGCTCGGACAGGGGGAAGACCGGGGAGCTGTTTTTT.